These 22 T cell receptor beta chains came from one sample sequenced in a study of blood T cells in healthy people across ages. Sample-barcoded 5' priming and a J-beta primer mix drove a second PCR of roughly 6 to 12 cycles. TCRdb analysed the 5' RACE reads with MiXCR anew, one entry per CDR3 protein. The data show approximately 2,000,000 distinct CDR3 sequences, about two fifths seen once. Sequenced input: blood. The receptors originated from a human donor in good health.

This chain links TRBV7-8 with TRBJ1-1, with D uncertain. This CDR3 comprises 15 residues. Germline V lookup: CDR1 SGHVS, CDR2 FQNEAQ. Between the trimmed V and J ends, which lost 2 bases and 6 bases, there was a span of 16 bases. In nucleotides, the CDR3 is TGTGCCAGCAGCTTATATGCGTTGGTGGAGCCTGAAGCTTTCTTT. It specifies CASSLYALVEPEAFF.

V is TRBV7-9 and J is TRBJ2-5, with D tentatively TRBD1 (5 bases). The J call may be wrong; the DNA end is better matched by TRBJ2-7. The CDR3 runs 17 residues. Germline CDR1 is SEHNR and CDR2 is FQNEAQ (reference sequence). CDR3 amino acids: CASSWKGSAIGENEQYF. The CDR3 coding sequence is TGTGCCAGCAGCTGGAAAGGGTCGGCGATAGGGGAAAACGAGCAGTACTTC.

The CDR3 protein is CASSLAPGLAGGRLSNEQFF. In DNA, the CDR3 is TGTGCCAGCAGCTTAGCGCCTGGACTAGCGGGGGGCCGATTATCCAATGAGCAGTTCTTC. The chain is built from TRBV7-2 and TRBJ2-1, with 14 positions matching TRBD2. CDR1 is SGHTA, CDR2 FQGNSA, per germline. V dropped 0 bases and J dropped 6; count of bases not matched to a gene: 13. This CDR3 spans 20 amino acids.

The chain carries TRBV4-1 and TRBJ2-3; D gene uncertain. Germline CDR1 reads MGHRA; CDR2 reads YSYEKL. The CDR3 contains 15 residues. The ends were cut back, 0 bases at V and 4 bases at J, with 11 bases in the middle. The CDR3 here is CASSQDGQNADTQYF. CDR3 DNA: TGCGCCAGCAGCCAAGACGGGCAGAACGCAGATACGCAGTATTTT.

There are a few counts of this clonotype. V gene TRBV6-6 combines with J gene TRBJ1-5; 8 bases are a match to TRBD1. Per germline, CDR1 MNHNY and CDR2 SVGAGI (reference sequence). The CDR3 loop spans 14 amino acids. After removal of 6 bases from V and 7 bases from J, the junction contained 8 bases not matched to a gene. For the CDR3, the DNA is TGTGCCAGCAGCCAAGGACAGGGCATCCAGCCCCAGCATTTT. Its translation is CASSQGQGIQPQHF.

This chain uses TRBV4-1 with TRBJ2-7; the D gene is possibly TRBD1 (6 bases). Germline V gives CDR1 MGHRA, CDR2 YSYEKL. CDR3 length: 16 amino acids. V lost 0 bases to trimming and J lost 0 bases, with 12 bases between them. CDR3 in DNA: TGCGCCAGCAGCCAAGATACTGGGGGCAGCTCCTACGAGCAGTACTTC. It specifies CASSQDTGGSSYEQYF.

CDR3 loop: CSAREFATAGKLFNYGYTF. The CDR3 bases are TGCAGTGCTAGAGAATTCGCTACGGCAGGGAAGTTATTTAACTATGGCTACACCTTC. This chain joins TRBV20-1 and TRBJ1-2, with D possibly TRBD1 on 5 matching bases. The germline CDR1 and CDR2 sequences are DFQATT and SNEGSKA (reference sequence). V was clipped by 0 bases and J by 1 base, with 24 bases between them. This CDR3 has 19 amino acids.

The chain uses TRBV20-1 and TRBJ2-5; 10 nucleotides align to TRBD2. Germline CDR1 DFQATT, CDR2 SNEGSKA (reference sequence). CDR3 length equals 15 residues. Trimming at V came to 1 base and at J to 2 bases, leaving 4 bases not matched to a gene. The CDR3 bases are TGCAGTGCTAGAGCCCTAGCGGGGGTACAAGAGACCCAGTACTTC. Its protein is CSARALAGVQETQYF.

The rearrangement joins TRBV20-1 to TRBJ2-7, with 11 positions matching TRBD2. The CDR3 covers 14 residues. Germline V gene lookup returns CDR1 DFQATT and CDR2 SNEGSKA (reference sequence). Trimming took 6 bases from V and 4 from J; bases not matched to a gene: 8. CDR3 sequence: CSAIAGGLGYEQYF. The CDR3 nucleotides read TGCAGTGCAATAGCGGGGGGGTTAGGATACGAGCAGTACTTC.

The CDR3 DNA follows: TGTGCCAGCATTCCTACTCCGGGGAGAGTTGGGGCCAACGTCCTGACTTTC. Its protein is CASIPTPGRVGANVLTF. V usage is TRBV6-2 or TRBV6-3 and J usage is TRBJ2-6; D may be TRBD2 (5 bases). CDR1 and CDR2 from the germline V gene are MNHEY and SVGEGT. Deletions cut 7 bases from V and 3 bases from J, with 19 bases between. The CDR3 is 17 residues long.

The CDR3 loop is CASSQTGDSQPQHF. The CDR3 coding sequence is TGTGCCAGCAGCCAGACAGGGGACAGTCAGCCCCAGCATTTT. The J gene is TRBJ1-5, the V gene TRBV7-9; TRBD1 matches 8 bases. CDR3 length: 14 amino acids. From germline, CDR1 is SEHNR and CDR2 FQNEAQ (reference sequence). Trimming took 5 bases from V and 6 from J; bases not matched to a gene: 6.

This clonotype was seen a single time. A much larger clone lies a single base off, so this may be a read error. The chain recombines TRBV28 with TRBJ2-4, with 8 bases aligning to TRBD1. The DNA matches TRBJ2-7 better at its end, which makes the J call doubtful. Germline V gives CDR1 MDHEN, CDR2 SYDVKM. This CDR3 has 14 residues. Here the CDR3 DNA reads TGTGCCAGCAGTCCCCCGGGACAGGTCTACGAGCAGTACTTC. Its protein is CASSPPGQVYEQYF.

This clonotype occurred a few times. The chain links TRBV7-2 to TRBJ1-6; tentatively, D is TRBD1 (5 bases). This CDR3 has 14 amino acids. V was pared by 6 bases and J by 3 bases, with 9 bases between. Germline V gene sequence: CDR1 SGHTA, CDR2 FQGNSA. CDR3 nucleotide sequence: TGTGCCAGCAGGGGGGTAGGCTATAATTCACCCCTCCACTTT. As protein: CASRGVGYNSPLHF.

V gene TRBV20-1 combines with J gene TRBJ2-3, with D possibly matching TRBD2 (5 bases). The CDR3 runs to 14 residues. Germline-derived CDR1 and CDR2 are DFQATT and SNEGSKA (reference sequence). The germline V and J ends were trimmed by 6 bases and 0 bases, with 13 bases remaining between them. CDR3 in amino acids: CSASGRKSTDTQYF. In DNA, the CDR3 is TGCAGTGCCAGCGGACGGAAGAGCACAGATACGCAGTATTTT.

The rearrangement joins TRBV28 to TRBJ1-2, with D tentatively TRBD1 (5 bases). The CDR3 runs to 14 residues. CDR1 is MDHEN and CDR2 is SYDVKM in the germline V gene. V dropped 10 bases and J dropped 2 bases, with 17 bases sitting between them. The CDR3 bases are TGTGCCATCTTAGCCTTAGAGGGGAACTATGGCTACACCTTC. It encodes CAILALEGNYGYTF.

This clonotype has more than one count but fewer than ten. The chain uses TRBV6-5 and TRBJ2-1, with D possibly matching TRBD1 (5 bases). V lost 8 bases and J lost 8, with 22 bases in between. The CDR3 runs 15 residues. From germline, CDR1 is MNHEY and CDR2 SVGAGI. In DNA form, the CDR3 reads TGTGCCAGCGGGGCGAGGAATATTGTTAGGGATGAGCAGTTCTTC. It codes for CASGARNIVRDEQFF.

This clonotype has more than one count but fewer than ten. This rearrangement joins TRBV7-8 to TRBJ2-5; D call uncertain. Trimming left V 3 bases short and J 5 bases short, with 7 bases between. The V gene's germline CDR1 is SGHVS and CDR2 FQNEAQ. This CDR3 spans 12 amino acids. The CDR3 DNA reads TGTGCCAGCAGCTTTATGTCGGAGACCCAGTACTTC. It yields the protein CASSFMSETQYF.

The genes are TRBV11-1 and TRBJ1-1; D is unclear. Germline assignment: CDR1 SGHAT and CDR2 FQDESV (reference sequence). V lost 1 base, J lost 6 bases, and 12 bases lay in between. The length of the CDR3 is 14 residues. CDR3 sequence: CASSLGPGIPEAFF. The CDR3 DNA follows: TGTGCCAGCAGCTTAGGTCCGGGGATACCTGAAGCTTTCTTT.

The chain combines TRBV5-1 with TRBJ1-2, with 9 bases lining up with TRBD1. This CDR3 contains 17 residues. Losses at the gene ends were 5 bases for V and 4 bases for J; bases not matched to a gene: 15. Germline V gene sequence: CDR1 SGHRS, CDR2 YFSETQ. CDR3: CASRTDRGSRYPYGYTF. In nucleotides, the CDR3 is TGCGCCAGCAGGACGGACAGGGGAAGTCGCTATCCCTATGGCTACACCTTC.

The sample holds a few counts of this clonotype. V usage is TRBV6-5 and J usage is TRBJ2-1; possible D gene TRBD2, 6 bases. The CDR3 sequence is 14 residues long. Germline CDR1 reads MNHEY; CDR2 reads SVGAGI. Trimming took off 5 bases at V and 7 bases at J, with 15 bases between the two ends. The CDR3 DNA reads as TGTGCCAGCAGTCTCAACCCGGGGGAGAATGAGCAGTTCTTC. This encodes CASSLNPGENEQFF.

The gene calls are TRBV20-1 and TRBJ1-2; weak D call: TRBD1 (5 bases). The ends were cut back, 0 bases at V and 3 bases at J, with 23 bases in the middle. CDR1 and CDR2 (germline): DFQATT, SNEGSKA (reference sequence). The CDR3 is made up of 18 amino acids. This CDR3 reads CSARDPSGSPGRDYGYTF. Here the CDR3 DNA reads TGCAGTGCTAGAGATCCCTCAGGGTCACCGGGGAGAGACTATGGCTACACCTTC.

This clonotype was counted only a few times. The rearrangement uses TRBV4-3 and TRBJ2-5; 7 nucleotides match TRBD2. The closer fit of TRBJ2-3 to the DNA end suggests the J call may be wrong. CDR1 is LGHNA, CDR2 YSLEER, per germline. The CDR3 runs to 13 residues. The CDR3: CASSQEGGGTQYF. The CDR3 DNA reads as TGCGCCAGCAGCCAAGAGGGCGGGGGTACGCAGTATTTT.